These 12 T cell receptor beta chains share one sample of origin, sequenced in a study of cytomegalovirus exposure and HLA in healthy donors. Both 60 Vbeta primers and 13 Jbeta primers went into the PCR. Sequenced by immunoSEQ multiplex PCR; TCRdb stores in-frame clones only, minus some. The table lists about 190,000 clones, just under 75% of them singletons. The material sequenced was PBMCs. The receptors were sampled from a woman in her 30s in good health and CMV-seropositive.

This chain's CDR3 is CASSLRQGNEAFF. Written as DNA, the CDR3 is TGTGCCAGCAGCTTGCGACAGGGAAATGAAGCTTTCTTT. V and J are TRBV5-8 and TRBJ1-1, with TRBD1 matching 7 bases. Germline values: CDR1 SGHTS, CDR2 YDEGEE. The CDR3 is 13 residues long. Germline trimming cut 1 base from V and 7 bases from J; bases unmatched to any gene: 4.

This chain joins TRBV28 and TRBJ2-3; 10 bases are shared with TRBD2. The CDR3 extends over 18 amino acids. CDR1 is MDHEN and CDR2 is SYDVKM in the germline V gene. V gave up 5 bases and J gave up 6 bases; unmatched junction bases: 17. This CDR3 is CASSLGAGTSDGADTQYF. The CDR3 DNA reads as TGTGCCAGCAGTCTGGGGGCCGGGACTAGCGACGGGGCGGATACGCAGTATTTT. The variable domain in full, with the rest retrieved from reference TRBV28 and TRBJ2-3, is DVKVTQSSRYLVKRTGEKVFLECVQDMDHENMFWYRQDPGLGLRLIYFSYDVKMKEKGDIPEGYSVSREKKERFSLILESASTNQTSMYLCASSLGAGTSDGADTQYFGPGTRLTVL.

A word on this clone: Other DNA sequences of this sample code for an identical CDR3. The chain carries TRBV7-9 and TRBJ2-2; a weak D match, TRBD2 (5 bases). V gave up 4 bases and J gave up 1 base, with 13 bases separating them. This CDR3 is 16 amino acids long. Germline CDR1 SEHNR, CDR2 FQNEAQ (reference sequence). The CDR3 DNA reads as TGTGCCAGCAGCTCGGAGCTAGCAGGGAACACCGGGGAGCTGTTTTTT. Protein sequence: CASSSELAGNTGELFF.

J is TRBJ2-7 and V is TRBV19, with a possible D match to TRBD2 (6 bases). The CDR3 totals 14 residues. Per the germline V gene, CDR1 is LNHDA and CDR2 is SQIVND (reference sequence). V gave up 2 bases and J gave up 4 bases, with 12 bases separating them. CDR3 residues: CASSITGLGYEQYF. The DNA of the CDR3 is TGTGCCAGTAGTATAACGGGACTTGGATACGAGCAGTACTTC.

This chain uses TRBV21-1 with TRBJ1-5. TRBV21-1 is deemed a pseudogene. The CDR3 runs 14 residues. The CDR3 protein is CASSKARGGQPQHF. In DNA form, the CDR3 reads TGTGCCAGCAGCAAAGCCCGCGGGGGACAGCCCCAGCATTTT.

This clone showed up just once. The chain combines TRBV10-3 with TRBJ2-5; maybe TRBD2 (6 bases). Gene TRBJ2-7 matches the end of the DNA better, so the J call may be wrong. The CDR3 length is 15 residues. Looked up from germline, CDR1 is ENHRY and CDR2 is SYGVKD. The CDR3 sequence is CAILSMASDTYEQYF. The CDR3 DNA follows: TGTGCCATATTATCAATGGCTAGCGATACCTACGAGCAGTACTTC.

This chain links TRBV5-1 with TRBJ2-5, with D maybe TRBD2 (6 bases). The CDR3 loop spans 14 amino acids. The germline gives CDR1 SGHRS, CDR2 YFSETQ. Trimming stripped 0 bases from V and 4 bases from J, with 10 bases between. For the CDR3, the DNA is TGCGCCAGCAGCTTGGAAGTCGGGGGAGAGACCCAGTACTTC. Encoded protein: CASSLEVGGETQYF.

The chain has TRBV4-1 and TRBJ2-3; 7 nucleotides line up with TRBD2. The CDR3 contains 15 residues. The germline V gene encodes CDR1 MGHRA and CDR2 YSYEKL. Trimming at V came to 3 bases and at J to 3 bases, leaving 6 bases not matched to a gene. CDR3 bases: TGCGCCAGCAGCCAGAGGGGAGGGACTACAGATACGCAGTATTTT. This gives the protein CASSQRGGTTDTQYF.

V and J are TRBV19 and TRBJ2-1; a weak D match, TRBD2 (6 bases). Trimming shortened V by 3 bases and J by 4 bases, and 22 bases separated the two germline ends. Per the germline V gene, CDR1 is LNHDA and CDR2 is SQIVND (reference sequence). The CDR3 contains 18 residues. CDR3 sequence reads: CASSIGGTRVGLYNEQFF. As DNA, the CDR3 is TGTGCCAGTAGTATTGGAGGGACTCGGGTAGGTCTATACAATGAGCAGTTCTTC.

This chain connects TRBV5-6 to TRBJ2-5; 10 nucleotides agree with TRBD1. Unmatched junction bases numbered 4, after V lost 0 bases and J lost 5 bases. Germline CDR1 and CDR2: SGHDT and YYEEEE. The CDR3 contains 15 residues. The CDR3 nucleotides read TGTGCCAGCAGCTTGGCCCGGACAGGGGGTGAGACCCAGTACTTC. Its translation is CASSLARTGGETQYF.

The chain links TRBV6-5 to TRBJ1-5; D not certain. V shed 0 bases and J shed 7 bases, with 7 bases lying between them. The CDR3 is 13 amino acids. Germline V gene lookup returns CDR1 MNHEY and CDR2 SVGAGI. CDR3 DNA sequence: TGTGCCAGCAGTTACTCTCCCACACAGCCCCAGCATTTT. This gives the protein CASSYSPTQPQHF.

This clone turned up a few times. The chain couples TRBV14 to TRBJ2-1; weak D call: TRBD2 (6 bases). This CDR3 contains 15 residues. Germline V gene lookup returns CDR1 SGHDN and CDR2 FVKESK. Deletions cut 1 base from V and 4 bases from J, with 11 bases between. CDR3 bases: TGTGCCAGCAGCCAAGGAGGGACTTTTTACAATGAGCAGTTCTTC. Amino acids: CASSQGGTFYNEQFF.